This TCR beta chain derives from a study of shared clonotypes between healthy human individuals. Trimming cost V 3 bases and J 0 bases, with 16 bases left between them. The V gene's germline CDR1 is SGHRS and CDR2 YFSETQ. The CDR3 totals 16 residues. The table came from immunoSEQ multiplex PCR; TCRdb's copy has only in-frame clones and leaves some out. The sample records about 700,000 clones, under 80% being singletons. The sample taken for sequencing was memory CD4+ T cells sorted from blood. Subset given: CD45RA-negative fraction. The receptor's source is a woman aged 30 to 39 in good health. The chain links TRBV5-1 to TRBJ2-7; D remains unclear. CDR3 DNA: TGCGCCAGCAGCTCGGCGACCGTTGGTAGCTCCTACGAGCAGTACTTC. This gives the protein CASSSATVGSSYEQYF.